This TCR beta chain was found in a study of blood T cells in healthy people across ages. Germline V gene lookup returns CDR1 SGHAT and CDR2 FQDESV (reference sequence). This CDR3 contains 15 residues. V lost 2 bases to trimming and J lost 5 bases; unmatched junction nucleotides: 8. Sample-barcoded 5' priming and a J-beta primer mix drove a second PCR of about 6 to 12 cycles. Each cDNA was tagged by a template-switch adaptor containing 12 random nucleotides. Each CDR3 protein is one row after TCRdb ran MiXCR on the 5' RACE reads. The data show some 700,000 distinct CDR3 sequences, around 40% seen once.

This sequence joins TRBV11-1 and TRBJ2-7; TRBD2 matches 8 bases. This sequence originates from a woman aged 55-75 years in good health. The sample consisted of blood. The CDR3 sequence: CASSLRAGAGDEQYF. The CDR3 DNA reads as TGTGCCAGCAGCTTAAGAGCGGGAGCCGGCGACGAGCAGTACTTC.